The T cell receptor beta chain described here comes from a study of control samples from healthy donors and cancer patients. The assay was immunoSEQ multiplex PCR, and TCRdb's table has in-frame clones only and misses some. Found here are under 450,000 clones, 80% to 95% of them singletons; the top ten hold 6% to 7%. The CDR3 sequence is 15 residues long. The germline gives CDR1 MDHEN, CDR2 SYDVKM. Trimming at V came to 5 bases and at J to 3 bases, leaving 7 bases not matched to a gene. The receptor comes from a man in his forties with head and neck cancer. Sample: PBMCs. V is TRBV28 and J is TRBJ2-7; 10 bases agree with TRBD1. In nucleotides, the CDR3 is TGTGCCAGCAGTCCCAGGACAGGGGGTGGCTACGAGCAGTACTTC. Protein sequence: CASSPRTGGGYEQYF.